This T cell receptor (beta chain) was captured by sequencing in a study of T cells expressing NK-cell markers. Study in general: Obtained from sorted CD3+CD56+NKG2C+, CD3+CD56+NKG2C- and CD3+CD56-NKG2C+ T cells were the TCR beta repertoires. Most of the eight sequenced donors tested HCMV-seropositive; one tested seronegative. Study-level results: In a handful of donors, dominant clonotypes made up about 28.3-65% of CD3+CD56-NKG2C+ cells.

UMIs accompanied the 5'RACE template switching by which TCR beta cDNA was made. For each CDR3 protein, TCRdb gives one entry from its re-call of the 5' RACE reads, without DNA. The ten most abundant clones cover about 10% of a sample with over 350,000 distinct CDR3 sequences. As to this clonotype: Antigen: not known.

Sequenced sample: blood T cells: a sorted CD56 or NKG2C T cell subset, CD4+ or CD8+ T cells, or bulk PBMC T cells (not recorded which). The TCR sequence derives from a woman aged 45-59 years in good health.

The CDR3 reads CAISDRESYNEQFF. The V call is TRBV10-3, the J call TRBJ2-1. The germline gives CDR1 ENHRY, CDR2 SYGVKD. The CDR3 loop spans 14 amino acids.